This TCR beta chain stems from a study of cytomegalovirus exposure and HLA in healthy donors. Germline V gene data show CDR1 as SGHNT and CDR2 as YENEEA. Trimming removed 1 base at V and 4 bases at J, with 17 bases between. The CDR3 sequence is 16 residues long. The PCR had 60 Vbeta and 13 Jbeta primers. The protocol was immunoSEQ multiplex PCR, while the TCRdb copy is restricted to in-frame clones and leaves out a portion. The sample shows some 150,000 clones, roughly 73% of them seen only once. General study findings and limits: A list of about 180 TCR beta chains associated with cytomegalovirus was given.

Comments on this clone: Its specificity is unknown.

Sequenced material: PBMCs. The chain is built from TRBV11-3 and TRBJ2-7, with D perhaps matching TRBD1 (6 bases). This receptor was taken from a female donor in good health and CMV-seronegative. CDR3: CASSLGGWAGTYEQYF. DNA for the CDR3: TGTGCCAGCAGCTTAGGAGGGTGGGCAGGGACATACGAGCAGTACTTC.